This TCR beta chain was identified in a study of shared T cell receptors in the human thymus. Profiled with immunoSEQ multiplex PCR; TCRdb holds only in-frame clones, not every one. The table records 700,000 or so clones, 75% to 90% of them present only once. V was clipped by 7 bases and J by 6 bases, with 18 bases between them. This CDR3 is 14 amino acids long. Per the germline V gene, CDR1 is SNHLY and CDR2 is FYNNEI. These same data were also listed under a study on human thymus T cells. That study adds: Thymic as well as blood repertoires seemed to favor certain V and J genes unevenly.

The sample taken for sequencing was thymocytes. This rearrangement joins TRBV2 to TRBJ1-2, with D unclear. The sequence was collected from a girl under three years old with a congenital heart defect. CDR3 sequence: CASTQDERGNGYTF. In DNA, the CDR3 is TGTGCCAGCACCCAAGACGAGAGAGGGAATGGCTACACCTTC. The whole variable domain, filled in from reference TRBV2 and TRBJ1-2, reads EPEVTQTPSHQVTQMGQEVILRCVPISNHLYFYWYRQILGQKVEFLVSFYNNEISEKSEIFDDQFSVERPDGSNFTLKIRSTKLEDSAMYFCASTQDERGNGYTFGSGTRLTVV.